The 20 T cell receptor beta chains presented below share a single source sample, sequenced in a study of T-cell memory formation after mild COVID-19. TCRdb re-called the 5' RACE reads through MiXCR, storing one row per CDR3 protein. The sample lists over 400,000 distinct CDR3 sequences; about a quarter were seen once. Sequencing was done on a sample of PBMCs or a T cell subset sorted from them (not recorded which). These receptors originate from an adult woman who had mild COVID-19 (a few samples of this study predate the infection). Cell type and time point are not known.

This clonotype was counted a few times. V and J are TRBV2 and TRBJ2-5, with a possible D match to TRBD2 (5 bases). The germline V gene encodes CDR1 SNHLY and CDR2 FYNNEI. The CDR3 spans 13 residues. V was pared by 1 base and J by 4 bases, with 7 bases between. CDR3 residues: CASSEGERETQYF. The CDR3 DNA follows: TGTGCCAGCAGTGAAGGGGAGAGAGAGACCCAGTACTTC.

The chain employs TRBV7-2 and TRBJ1-2, with a weak D call TRBD1 (6 bases). The germline CDR1 and CDR2 sequences are SGHTA and FQGNSA. Trimming pared 1 base from V and 2 bases from J, leaving 11 bases between. This CDR3 contains 15 residues. CDR3 coding DNA: TGTGCCAGCAGCTTAGGGGGAGGACAGAACTATGGCTACACCTTC. Its translation: CASSLGGGQNYGYTF. Filled out from reference TRBV7-2 and TRBJ1-2, the complete variable domain reads GAGVSQSPSNKVTEKGKDVELRCDPISGHTALYWYRQSLGQGLEFLIYFQGNSAPDKSGLPSDRFSAERTGGSVSTLTIQRTQQEDSAVYLCASSLGGGQNYGYTFGSGTRLTVV.

There are a few counts of this clonotype. The rearrangement joins TRBV20-1 to TRBJ2-7; TRBD2 might be the D (6 bases). Trimming removed 6 bases at V and 2 bases at J, with 17 bases between. The CDR3 runs 14 residues. CDR1 and CDR2 from the germline V gene are DFQATT and SNEGSKA (reference sequence). The CDR3 DNA sequence: TGCAGTGCCAACAGCGCGGGGATAACCTACGAGCAGTACTTC. Its translation: CSANSAGITYEQYF.

This clonotype was counted between two and nine times. CDR3 DNA: TGCAGTGCTGGAGGGGGTAACAAAAACATTCAGTACTTC. Translating it yields CSAGGGNKNIQYF. The rearrangement links TRBV20-1 to TRBJ2-4, with D possibly being TRBD1 or TRBD2 (6 bases each). Trimming cost V 5 bases and J 3 bases, with 11 bases left between them. This CDR3 comprises 13 residues. Per germline, CDR1 DFQATT and CDR2 SNEGSKA (reference sequence).

The V gene is TRBV7-9, the J gene TRBJ2-7; 8 bases line up with TRBD2. J was trimmed by 0 bases and V by 0 bases; bases with no gene match: 4. The germline CDR1 and CDR2 sequences are SEHNR and FQNEAQ (reference sequence). The CDR3 contains 16 residues. CDR3 loop: CASSLAMAGGSYEQYF. DNA for the CDR3: TGTGCCAGCAGCTTAGCGATGGCGGGAGGCTCCTACGAGCAGTACTTC.

This clonotype was seen a few times. Written as DNA, the CDR3 is TGTGCCAGCAGCTCCGGGACTAGCGGGGCCTACAATGAGCAGTTCTTC. Translating it yields CASSSGTSGAYNEQFF. This rearrangement joins TRBV12-3 or TRBV12-4 to TRBJ2-1, with 13 bases that match TRBD2. J lost 2 bases, V lost 6 bases, and 4 bases had no gene match. This CDR3 spans 16 amino acids.

There are a few counts of this clonotype. The chain uses TRBV3-1 and TRBJ1-1, with 8 bases lining up with TRBD1. CDR1 and CDR2 from the germline V gene are LGHDT and YNNKEL (reference sequence). J lost 4 bases, V lost 1 base, and 5 bases had no gene match. This CDR3 has 15 amino acids. In DNA, the CDR3 is TGTGCCAGCAGCCAAGGGACAGGGATAACCACTGAAGCTTTCTTT. Translating it yields CASSQGTGITTEAFF.

This clonotype turned up a few times. J is TRBJ2-7 and V is TRBV25-1; D might be TRBD2 (5 bases). Germline CDR1 is MGHDK and CDR2 is SYGVNS. The germline V and J ends were trimmed by 2 bases and 3 bases, with 11 bases remaining between them. This CDR3 has 14 amino acids. CDR3 protein: CASSERGKGYEQYF. The CDR3 nucleotides are TGTGCCAGCAGTGAACGGGGAAAGGGCTACGAGCAGTACTTC.

The gene calls are TRBV7-9 and TRBJ2-1; 9 nucleotides align to TRBD1. The J segment lost 6 bases and the V segment lost 5 bases, leaving 26 bases of the junction unmatched. Germline V lookup: CDR1 SEHNR, CDR2 FQNEAQ (reference sequence). CDR3 length: 21 amino acids. CDR3 in amino acids: CASSLTIKGQGGGREFNEQFF. Here the CDR3 DNA reads TGTGCCAGCAGCCTAACTATAAAGGGACAGGGTGGAGGGCGAGAGTTCAATGAGCAGTTCTTC.

The sample holds a few counts of this clonotype. The CDR3 DNA is TGTGCCAGCAGTCTCGACGTAACCTACGAGCAGTACTTC. Its translation: CASSLDVTYEQYF. This chain uses TRBV12-3 or TRBV12-4 with TRBJ2-7; D call uncertain. There are 13 residues in the CDR3. Trimming left V 5 bases short and J 2 bases short, with 10 bases between.

This clonotype was observed a few times. V gene TRBV12-3 or TRBV12-4 combines with J gene TRBJ2-1; TRBD1 agrees at 10 bases. J lost 4 bases, V lost 6 bases, and 6 bases had no gene match. The CDR3 is 15 residues long. The CDR3: CASRPDRGGYNEQFF. Written as DNA, the CDR3 is TGTGCCAGCAGACCGGACAGGGGGGGTTACAATGAGCAGTTCTTC.

The CDR3: CAEGAYEQYF. DNA of the CDR3: TGCGCCGAGGGGGCTTACGAGCAGTACTTC. The chain couples TRBV4-3 to TRBJ2-7; TRBD1 matches at 7 bases. The V gene's germline CDR1 is LGHNA and CDR2 YSLEER. J lost 4 bases, V lost 11 bases, and 2 bases had no gene match. This CDR3 is built from 10 residues.

The V call is TRBV6-6, the J call TRBJ2-1, with TRBD2 matching 7 bases. Germline values: CDR1 MNHNY, CDR2 SVGAGI (reference sequence). V shed 6 bases and J 3 bases; nucleotides not matched to a gene: 5. The CDR3 contains 14 residues. CDR3 region: CASSQLADYNEQFF. The CDR3 nucleotides are TGTGCCAGCAGCCAGCTAGCGGACTACAATGAGCAGTTCTTC.

The chain employs TRBV19 and TRBJ1-1; a weak D match, TRBD1 (6 bases). V was shortened by 5 bases and J by 1 base, with 11 bases between the two germline ends. The CDR3 consists of 14 residues. In germline, CDR1 is LNHDA, CDR2 SQIVND (reference sequence). The CDR3, as DNA: TGTGCCAGTAGTCCGCAGGGGCGGAACACTGAAGCTTTCTTT. Translated, it gives CASSPQGRNTEAFF.

At least ten counts were recorded for this clonotype. The chain uses TRBV18 and TRBJ2-7; 10 bases are a match to TRBD2. From germline, CDR1 is KGHSH and CDR2 LQKENI. With 8 bases clipped from V and 5 bases from J, the junction kept 12 bases outside the gene matches. This CDR3 is built from 15 residues. The CDR3 bases are TGTGCCAGCACGGAGAAAGCGGGAGGGCCTCACGAGCAGTACTTC. It translates to CASTEKAGGPHEQYF.

At least ten counts were recorded for this clonotype. The chain joins TRBV24-1 to TRBJ2-5, with TRBD2 matching 8 bases. This CDR3 spans 14 amino acids. Germline CDR1 is KGHDR and CDR2 is SFDVKD. The ends lost 6 bases at V and 2 bases at J; junction bases unmatched: 4. CDR3 nucleotides: TGTGCCACCAGTTCTAGCGGGCCTCAAGAGACCCAGTACTTC. Amino acid sequence: CATSSSGPQETQYF.

This clonotype was seen a handful of times. The V and J genes are TRBV2 and TRBJ1-5, with D maybe TRBD1 (6 bases). CDR3 length: 13 residues. CDR1 and CDR2 (germline): SNHLY, FYNNEI. The V gene lost 6 bases and the J gene lost 3 bases, with 9 bases spanning the gap. The CDR3 coding sequence is TGTGCCAGCAGGGGGGCCCCCAATCAGCCCCAGCATTTT. Encoded protein: CASRGAPNQPQHF.

This chain joins TRBV5-5 and TRBJ1-5; D is uncertain. Trimming removed 4 bases at V and 8 bases at J, with 16 bases between. CDR3 length: 14 residues. Germline assignment: CDR1 SGHKS and CDR2 YYEKEE (reference sequence). CDR3 loop: CASSMAWREKPQHF. CDR3 nucleotides: TGTGCCAGCAGCATGGCGTGGAGGGAGAAGCCCCAGCATTTT.

This clonotype was detected a few times. The CDR3 loop reads CASSYTGAAREQYF. CDR3 nucleotide sequence: TGTGCCAGCAGTTACACGGGAGCCGCCCGCGAGCAGTACTTC. This sequence joins TRBV6-5 and TRBJ2-7, with TRBD2 as a possible D gene (6 bases). V lost 2 bases and J 6 bases, leaving 14 bases between the germline ends. CDR1 MNHEY and CDR2 SVGAGI come from the germline V gene. The CDR3 has 14 residues.

The sample holds a few counts of this clonotype. This chain uses TRBV5-1 with TRBJ2-3, with 7 positions matching TRBD2. Losses at the gene ends were 1 base for V and 4 bases for J; bases not matched to a gene: 12. The CDR3 is 17 amino acids. The germline gives CDR1 SGHRS, CDR2 YFSETQ. In nucleotides, the CDR3 is TGCGCCAGCAGCTTGTTTGGCGGGAGAGGGGAGTCAGATACGCAGTATTTT. This encodes CASSLFGGRGESDTQYF.